This T cell receptor (beta chain) was profiled in a study of cytomegalovirus exposure and HLA in healthy donors. Clones were sequenced by immunoSEQ multiplex PCR, and TCRdb holds only the in-frame ones, with some missing. In the table there are 150,000 to 200,000 clones, about three quarters of which are singletons. The study, taken as a whole, reports: Reported performance of the classifier showed diagnosis of cytomegalovirus status with high specificity and sensitivity.

As to this clone: Its matching antigen is unknown.

This CDR3 has 15 amino acids. CDR1 is MNHEY, CDR2 SVGAGI, per germline. Trimming took off 6 bases at V and 0 bases at J, with 12 bases between the two ends. The V call is TRBV6-5, the J call TRBJ1-3; D remains unclear. This clonotype was obtained from a woman in her 30s in good health and CMV-seronegative. What was sequenced was PBMCs. For the CDR3, the DNA is TGTGCCAGCAGACCAGACTCGCGCTCTGGAAACACCATATATTTT. Translation: CASRPDSRSGNTIYF.